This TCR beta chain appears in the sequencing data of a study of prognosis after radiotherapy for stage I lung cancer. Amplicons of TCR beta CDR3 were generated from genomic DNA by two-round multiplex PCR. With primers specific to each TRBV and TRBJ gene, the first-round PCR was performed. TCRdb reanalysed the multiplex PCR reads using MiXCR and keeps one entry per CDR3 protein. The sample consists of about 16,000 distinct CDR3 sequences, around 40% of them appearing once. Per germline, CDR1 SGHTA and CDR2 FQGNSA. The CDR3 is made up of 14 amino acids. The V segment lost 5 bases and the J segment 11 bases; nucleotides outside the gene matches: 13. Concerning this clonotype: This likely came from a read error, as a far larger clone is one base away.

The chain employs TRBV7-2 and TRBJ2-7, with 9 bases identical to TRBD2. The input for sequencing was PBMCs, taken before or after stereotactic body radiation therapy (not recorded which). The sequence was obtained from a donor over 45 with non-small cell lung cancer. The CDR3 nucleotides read TGTGCCAGCAGCCCTAGCGGGATCCAAGAGACCAAGTACTTC. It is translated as CASSPSGIQETKYF.